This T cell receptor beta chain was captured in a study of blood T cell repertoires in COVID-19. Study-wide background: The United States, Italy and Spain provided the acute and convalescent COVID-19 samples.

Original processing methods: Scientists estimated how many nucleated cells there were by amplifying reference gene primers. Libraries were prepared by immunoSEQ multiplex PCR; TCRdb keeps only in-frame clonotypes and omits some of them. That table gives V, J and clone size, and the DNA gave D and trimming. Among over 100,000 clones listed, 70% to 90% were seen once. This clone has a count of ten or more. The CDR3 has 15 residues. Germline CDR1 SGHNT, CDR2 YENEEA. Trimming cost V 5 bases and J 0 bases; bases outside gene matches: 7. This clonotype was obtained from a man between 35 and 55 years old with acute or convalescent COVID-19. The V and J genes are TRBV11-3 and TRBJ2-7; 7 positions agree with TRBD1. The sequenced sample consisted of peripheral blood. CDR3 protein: CASSLGTDPSYEQYF. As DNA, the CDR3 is TGTGCCAGCAGCCTCGGGACAGACCCCTCCTACGAGCAGTACTTC.